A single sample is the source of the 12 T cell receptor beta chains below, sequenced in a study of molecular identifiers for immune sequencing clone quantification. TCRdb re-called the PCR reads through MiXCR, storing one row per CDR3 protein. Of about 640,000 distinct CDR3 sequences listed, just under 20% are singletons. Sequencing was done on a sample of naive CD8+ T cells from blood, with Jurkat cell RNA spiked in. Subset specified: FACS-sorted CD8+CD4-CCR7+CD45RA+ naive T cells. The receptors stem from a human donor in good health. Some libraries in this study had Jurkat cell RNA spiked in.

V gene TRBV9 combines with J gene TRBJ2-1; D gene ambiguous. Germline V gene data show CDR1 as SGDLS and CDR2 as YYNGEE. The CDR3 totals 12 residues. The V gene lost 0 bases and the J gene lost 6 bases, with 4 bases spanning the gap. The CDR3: CASSVGINEQFF. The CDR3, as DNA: TGTGCCAGCAGCGTAGGGATCAATGAGCAGTTCTTC.

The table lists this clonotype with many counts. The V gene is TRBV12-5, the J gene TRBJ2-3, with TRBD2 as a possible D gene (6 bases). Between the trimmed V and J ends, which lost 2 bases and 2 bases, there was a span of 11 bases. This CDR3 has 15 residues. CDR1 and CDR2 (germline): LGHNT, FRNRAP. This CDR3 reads CASGLSLASTDTQYF. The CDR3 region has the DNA TGTGCTAGTGGTTTGTCTCTAGCGTCCACAGATACGCAGTATTTT.

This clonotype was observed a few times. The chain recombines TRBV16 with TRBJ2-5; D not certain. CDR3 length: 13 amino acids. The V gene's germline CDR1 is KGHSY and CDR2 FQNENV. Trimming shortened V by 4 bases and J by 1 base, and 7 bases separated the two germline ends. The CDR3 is CASSRIAQETQYF. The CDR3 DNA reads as TGTGCCAGCAGCCGGATCGCCCAAGAGACCCAGTACTTC. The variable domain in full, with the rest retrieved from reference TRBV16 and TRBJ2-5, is GEEVAQTPKHLVRGEGQKAKLYCAPIKGHSYVFWYQQVLKNEFKFLISFQNENVFDETGMPKERFSAKCLPNSPCSLEIQATKLEDSAVYFCASSRIAQETQYFGPGTRLLVL.

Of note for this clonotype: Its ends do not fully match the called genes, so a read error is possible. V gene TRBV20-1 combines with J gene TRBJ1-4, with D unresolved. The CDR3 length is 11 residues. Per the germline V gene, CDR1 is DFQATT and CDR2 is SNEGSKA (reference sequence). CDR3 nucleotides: TGCGGTGCTAGAGATAGCGAAAAACTGTTTTTT. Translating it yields CGARDSEKLFF.

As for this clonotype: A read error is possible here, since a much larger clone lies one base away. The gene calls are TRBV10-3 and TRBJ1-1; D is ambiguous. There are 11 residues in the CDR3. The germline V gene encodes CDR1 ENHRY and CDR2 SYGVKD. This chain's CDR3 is CAISGGPEVFF. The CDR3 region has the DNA TGTGCCATCAGCGGAGGCCCTGAAGTTTTCTTT.

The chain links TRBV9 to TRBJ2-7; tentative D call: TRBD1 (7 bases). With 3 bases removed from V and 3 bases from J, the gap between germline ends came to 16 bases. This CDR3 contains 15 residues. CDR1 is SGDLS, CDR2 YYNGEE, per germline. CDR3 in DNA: TGTGCCAGCAGCGCAGGAGGGCAGGGGGGCTACGAGCAGTACTTC. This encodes CASSAGGQGGYEQYF.

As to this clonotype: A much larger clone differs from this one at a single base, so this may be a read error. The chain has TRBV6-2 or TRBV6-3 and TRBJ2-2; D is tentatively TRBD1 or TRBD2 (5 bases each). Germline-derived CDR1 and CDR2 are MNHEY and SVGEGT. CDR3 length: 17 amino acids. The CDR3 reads CASSDRPRTTNTGELVF. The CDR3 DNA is TGTGCCAGCAGTGACCGTCCTCGGACAACGAACACCGGGGAGCTGGTTTTT.

The CDR3, as DNA: TGTGCCAGCAGTTACAGGACAGGGGGGTCTGGGGCCAACGTCCTGACTTTC. As protein: CASSYRTGGSGANVLTF. V usage is TRBV6-5 and J usage is TRBJ2-6, with 10 bases fitting TRBD1. CDR1 and CDR2 (germline): MNHEY, SVGAGI. The V and J ends lost 2 bases and 1 base, in that order; junction bases with no gene match: 2. This CDR3 is 17 amino acids long.

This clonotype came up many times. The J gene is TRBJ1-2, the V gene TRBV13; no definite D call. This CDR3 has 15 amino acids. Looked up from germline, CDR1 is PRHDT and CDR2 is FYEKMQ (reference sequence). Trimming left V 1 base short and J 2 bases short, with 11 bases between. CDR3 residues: CASSLAASANYGYTF. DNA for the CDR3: TGTGCCAGCAGCTTAGCAGCATCAGCGAACTATGGCTACACCTTC.

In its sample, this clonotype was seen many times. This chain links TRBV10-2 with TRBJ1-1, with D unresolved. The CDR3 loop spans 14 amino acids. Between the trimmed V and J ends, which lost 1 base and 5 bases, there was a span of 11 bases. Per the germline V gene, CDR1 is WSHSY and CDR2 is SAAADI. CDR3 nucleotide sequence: TGCGCCAGCAGTGAGTTCGTGGGTGATACTGAAGCTTTCTTT. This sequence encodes CASSEFVGDTEAFF.

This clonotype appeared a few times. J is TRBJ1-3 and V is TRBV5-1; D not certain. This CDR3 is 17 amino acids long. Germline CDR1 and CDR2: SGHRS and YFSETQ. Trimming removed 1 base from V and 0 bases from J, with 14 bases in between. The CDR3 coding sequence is TGCGCCAGCAGCTTGACTAACCCGGGGTTCTCTGGAAACACCATATATTTT. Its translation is CASSLTNPGFSGNTIYF.

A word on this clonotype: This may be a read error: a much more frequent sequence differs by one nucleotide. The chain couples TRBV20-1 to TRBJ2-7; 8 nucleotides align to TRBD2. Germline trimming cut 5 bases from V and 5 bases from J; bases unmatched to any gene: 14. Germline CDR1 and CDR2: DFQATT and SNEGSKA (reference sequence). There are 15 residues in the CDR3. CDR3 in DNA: TGCAGTGCTCCCATCACCCGCGGGGGGTCCCACGAGCAGTACTTC. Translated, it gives CSAPITRGGSHEQYF.